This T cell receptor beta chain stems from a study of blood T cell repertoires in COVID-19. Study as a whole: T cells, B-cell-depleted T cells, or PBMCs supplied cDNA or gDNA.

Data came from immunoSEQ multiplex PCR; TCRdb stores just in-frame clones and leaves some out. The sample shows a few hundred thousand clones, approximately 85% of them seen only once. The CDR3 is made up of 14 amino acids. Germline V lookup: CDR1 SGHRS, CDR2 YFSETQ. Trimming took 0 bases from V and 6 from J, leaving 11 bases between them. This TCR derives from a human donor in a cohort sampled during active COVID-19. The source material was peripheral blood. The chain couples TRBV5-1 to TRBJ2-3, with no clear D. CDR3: CASSLASTRDTQYF. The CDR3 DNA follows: TGCGCCAGCAGCTTGGCTTCTACCCGGGATACGCAGTATTTT.